The 6 T cell receptor beta chains in this list originate from one sample, sequenced in a study of Ad26.COV2.S vaccination and SARS-CoV-2 variants. The sample's treatment: around 19 received Ad26.COV2.S at low or high dose, single or two shots; roughly five received placebo; per-sample allocation not given. Sample collection was performed on day 63 after the first vaccine or placebo injection. Libraries were prepared by immunoSEQ multiplex PCR; TCRdb keeps only in-frame clonotypes and omits some of them. Of 430,000 or so clones in the sample, 89% were seen once. The source was peripheral blood, collected in a trial of Ad26.COV2.S vaccine versus placebo. Receptors originate from a person between 18 and 65 years old who received the Ad26.COV2.S COVID-19 vaccine or a placebo.

This chain connects TRBV29-1 to TRBJ2-3; TRBD2 might be the D (6 bases). This CDR3 contains 13 residues. In germline, CDR1 is SQVTM, CDR2 ANQGSEA. Deletions cut 6 bases from V and 6 bases from J, with 16 bases between. The CDR3 DNA reads TGCAGCGTGGACTATGGCCTGGGGGATACGCAGTATTTT. Encoded protein: CSVDYGLGDTQYF.

The V and J genes are TRBV28 and TRBJ2-1, with D tentatively TRBD1 (6 bases). The germline CDR1 and CDR2 sequences are MDHEN and SYDVKM. V dropped 5 bases and J dropped 0 bases, with 29 bases sitting between them. This CDR3 spans 21 amino acids. In nucleotides, the CDR3 is TGTGCCAGCAGTCCCTCGCCGGGCAGGGGTCCTTCATGGAGCTCCTACAATGAGCAGTTCTTC. It specifies CASSPSPGRGPSWSSYNEQFF.

The rearrangement uses TRBV28 and TRBJ2-2; D is unresolved. Trimming pared 2 bases from V and 5 bases from J, leaving 3 bases between. The germline gives CDR1 MDHEN, CDR2 SYDVKM. The length of the CDR3 is 12 residues. CDR3 sequence (DNA): TGTGCCAGCAGTTTAGTAACCGGGGAGCTGTTTTTT. Protein: CASSLVTGELFF.

This chain links TRBV7-8 with TRBJ2-2, with 11 positions matching TRBD2. The CDR3 has 19 amino acids. V was clipped by 7 bases and J by 2 bases; unmatched bases: 15. CDR1 SGHVS and CDR2 FQNEAQ come from the germline V gene. CDR3 sequence (DNA): TGTGCCAGCACCTTGGGCCTAGCGGGGGGACTCGAAAACACCGGGGAGCTGTTTTTT. Its translation is CASTLGLAGGLENTGELFF.

V is TRBV11-2 and J is TRBJ2-5; 7 positions match TRBD2. Germline V gene data show CDR1 as SGHAT and CDR2 as FQNNGV. Trimming at V came to 1 base and at J to 4 bases, leaving 9 bases not matched to a gene. The CDR3 is 16 amino acids. In nucleotides, the CDR3 is TGTGCCAGCAGCTTAGGGCGACTAGCTGCCACAGAGACCCAGTACTTC. Amino acid sequence: CASSLGRLAATETQYF.

The chain combines TRBV5-4 with TRBJ2-2; the match to TRBD2 covers 12 bases. Germline values: CDR1 SGHNT, CDR2 YYREEE (reference sequence). V gave up 3 bases and J gave up 0 bases; unmatched junction bases: 6. The CDR3 contains 18 residues. CDR3 loop: CASSSRGLAGSNTGELFF. Here the CDR3 DNA reads TGTGCCAGCAGCTCGCGAGGACTAGCGGGATCGAACACCGGGGAGCTGTTTTTT.